The rows below give T cell receptor beta chains drawn from one sample of a study of immune evolution from preneoplasia to lung adenocarcinoma. Profiling relied on immunoSEQ multiplex PCR, and the TCRdb table lists in-frame clones only, not all of them. The sample lists 2,500 to 3,000 clones; 81% were seen once. Material: FFPE adjacent normal lung tissue. The source of these receptors is a person aged 55 to 79 with lung adenocarcinoma. CDR3s include the opening cysteine and the closing phenylalanine or tryptophan. Fields, in order: J gene, V gene, clone size, D gene, CDR3 protein, CDR3 DNA. A D gene is named only where the DNA matches it firmly. Not all rows give a size; the values are once, few, many and, for expanded clones, a class.

TRBJ2-7 | TRBV6-5 | NA | TRBD1 | CASSYQTGAGYEQYF | TGTGCCAGCAGTTACCAGACAGGGGCGGGCTACGAGCAGTACTTC
TRBJ2-7 | TRBV6-1 | once | NA | CASSSPGSKASEQYF | TGTGCCAGCAGCTCACCAGGGTCGAAGGCCTCCGAGCAGTACTTC
TRBJ2-7 | TRBV29-1 | NA | NA | CSVGRGGNYEQYF | TGCAGCGTTGGGAGGGGGGGAAACTACGAGCAGTACTTC
TRBJ2-3 | TRBV29-1 | NA | NA | CSVGGQGQPQYF | TGCAGCGTTGGCGGGCAAGGTCAGCCCCAGTATTTT
TRBJ1-2 | TRBV28 | once | NA | CASSFGGHQNYGYTF | TGTGCCAGCAGTTTTGGCGGCCATCAGAACTATGGCTACACCTTC
TRBJ2-2 | TRBV11-2 | NA | NA | CASSPRGAGDTGELFF | TGTGCCAGCAGCCCGAGGGGAGCAGGAGACACCGGGGAGCTGTTTTTT
TRBJ1-4 | TRBV30 | NA | NA | CAWSVRRDEKLFF | TGTGCCTGGAGTGTACGGAGGGATGAAAAACTGTTTTTT
TRBJ2-3 | TRBV18 | once | TRBD2 | CASSLRGGPADTQYF | TGTGCCAGCTCACTACGGGGGGGGCCGGCAGATACGCAGTATTTT
TRBJ2-2 | TRBV19 | NA | NA | CASSTTTTGELFF | TGTGCCAGTAGTACGACTACCACCGGGGAGCTGTTTTTT
TRBJ1-1 | TRBV11-2 | once | NA | CASSLVVGKGAFF | TGTGCCAGCAGCTTGGTCGTCGGGAAGGGAGCTTTCTTT
TRBJ1-5 | TRBV30 | NA | NA | CAWSVAGNQPQHF | TGTGCCTGGAGTGTAGCCGGTAATCAGCCCCAGCATTTT
TRBJ2-1 | TRBV11-2 | few | TRBD1 | CASSRTGTDNEQFF | TGTGCCAGCAGCCGGACAGGGACCGATAATGAGCAGTTCTTC
TRBJ2-7 | TRBV29-1 | once | NA | CSVMGRGKWEQYF | TGCAGCGTTATGGGCAGGGGAAAATGGGAGCAGTACTTC
TRBJ1-5 | TRBV6-5 | NA | NA | CASSAAQGVQPQHF | TGTGCCAGCAGTGCGGCTCAGGGTGTCCAGCCCCAGCATTTT
TRBJ2-6 | TRBV28 | NA | TRBD1 | CASTRPGQTTSGANVLTF | TGTGCCAGCACAAGACCGGGACAGACCACTTCTGGGGCCAACGTCCTGACTTTC
TRBJ2-7 | TRBV4-2 | NA | TRBD2 | CASSSTGGPYEQYF | TGTGCCAGCAGCAGCACGGGAGGGCCATACGAGCAGTACTTC
TRBJ1-1 | TRBV5-1 | once | NA | CSSSLKGGPKTEAFF | TGCTCCAGCAGCTTGAAGGGGGGGCCTAAGACTGAAGCTTTCTTT
TRBJ1-3 | TRBV19 | few | NA | CASSIGGVLSGNTIYF | TGTGCCAGTAGTATAGGAGGCGTCCTCTCTGGAAACACCATATATTTT
TRBJ2-7 | TRBV7-6 | NA | TRBD1 | CASSGADRPYEQYF | TGTGCCAGCAGCGGAGCGGACAGGCCCTACGAGCAGTACTTC
TRBJ1-5 | TRBV27 | NA | NA | CASSQQGGQPQHF | TGTGCCAGCAGTCAACAGGGCGGTCAGCCCCAGCATTTT
TRBJ1-1 | TRBV6-5 | NA | NA | CASSYSSRGVDTEAFF | TGTGCCAGCAGTTACTCGAGTCGGGGAGTTGACACTGAAGCTTTCTTT
TRBJ2-5 | TRBV5-1 | NA | TRBD1 | CASSEGGTGKETQYF | TGCGCCAGCAGCGAGGGGGGGACAGGGAAAGAGACCCAGTACTTC
TRBJ2-5 | TRBV2 | NA | NA | CASSGNGIQETQYF | TGTGCCAGCAGTGGTAACGGAATCCAAGAGACCCAGTACTTC
TRBJ2-5 | TRBV5-1 | NA | TRBD2 | CASSPTVITGGGVETQYF | TGCGCCAGCAGCCCCACCGTGATAACCGGGGGGGGTGTAGAGACCCAGTACTTC
TRBJ1-3 | TRBV9 | NA | NA | CASSVAWGAGNTIYF | TGTGCCAGCAGCGTAGCTTGGGGGGCTGGAAACACCATATATTTT
TRBJ1-6 | TRBV7-2 | NA | NA | CASSLIGAGANSPLHF | TGTGCCAGCAGCTTAATCGGAGCGGGGGCTAATTCACCCCTCCACTTT
TRBJ1-4 | TRBV27 | NA | TRBD1 | CASSPGQGRSNEKLFF | TGTGCCAGCAGTCCGGGACAGGGAAGGAGTAATGAAAAACTGTTTTTT
TRBJ1-1 | TRBV21-1 | NA | NA | CASSKDGHTEAFF | TGTGCCAGCAGCAAAGACGGACACACTGAAGCCTTCTTT
TRBJ2-3 | TRBV30 | NA | NA | CAWSVPHRQVGDTQYF | TGTGCCTGGAGTGTTCCCCATCGACAGGTTGGGGATACGCAGTATTTT
TRBJ2-5 | TRBV5-1 | NA | TRBD1 | CASSLSGQGAWETQYF | TGCGCCAGCAGCCTCTCGGGACAGGGGGCTTGGGAGACCCAGTACTTC
TRBJ1-4 | TRBV2 | NA | TRBD1 | CASSDPGGEEKLFF | TGTGCCAGCAGTGACCCAGGGGGGGAAGAAAAACTGTTTTTT
TRBJ2-7 | TRBV4-1 | few | NA | CASSHGSEQYF | TGCGCCAGCAGCCACGGGAGCGAGCAGTACTTC
TRBJ2-5 | TRBV30 | NA | NA | CAWSPGGPPETQYF | TGTGCCTGGAGCCCAGGAGGGCCGCCAGAGACCCAGTACTTC
TRBJ1-2 | TRBV9 | NA | NA | CASSPQGHPGYGYTF | TGTGCCAGCAGCCCCCAGGGGCACCCGGGTTATGGCTACACCTTC
TRBJ2-2 | TRBV19 | NA | NA | CASRGAVNTGELFF | TGTGCCAGCCGGGGGGCGGTTAACACCGGGGAGCTGTTTTTT
TRBJ1-1 | TRBV28 | NA | NA | CASSQRERHTEAFF | TGTGCCAGCAGCCAACGTGAGAGGCATACTGAAGCTTTCTTT
TRBJ2-3 | TRBV7-9 | NA | NA | CASSIQGGRADTQYF | TGTGCCAGCAGCATTCAGGGGGGGCGCGCAGATACGCAGTATTTT
TRBJ2-3 | TRBV5-1 | NA | TRBD1 | CASSAEWTGEADTQYF | TGCGCCAGCAGCGCGGAATGGACAGGGGAGGCAGATACGCAGTATTTT
TRBJ2-5 | TRBV9 | NA | TRBD1 | CASSVGIVQGDQETQYF | TGTGCCAGCAGCGTAGGAATCGTACAGGGGGACCAAGAGACCCAGTACTTC
TRBJ2-3 | TRBV10-3 | NA | NA | CAISEPQGRSDTQYF | TGTGCCATCAGTGAACCGCAGGGGAGGTCAGATACGCAGTATTTT
TRBJ1-3 | TRBV11-2 | NA | NA | CASSPNFGNTIYF | TGTGCCAGCAGCCCAAATTTTGGAAACACTATATATTTT
TRBJ2-2 | TRBV27 | NA | NA | CASIKSAWGSNTGELFF | TGTGCCAGCATTAAATCAGCCTGGGGATCGAACACCGGGGAGCTGTTTTTT
TRBJ2-7 | TRBV28 | NA | NA | CASSPNLGWTQEYEQYF | TGTGCCAGCAGTCCAAATCTCGGATGGACCCAAGAATACGAGCAGTACTTC
TRBJ2-2 | TRBV28 | large | NA | CASSLGSRNGELFF | TGTGCCAGCAGTTTAGGGTCTCGGAACGGGGAGCTGTTTTTT
TRBJ2-7 | TRBV10-3 | NA | NA | CATGTGSYEQYF | TGTGCCACAGGAACGGGCTCCTACGAGCAGTACTTC
TRBJ2-1 | TRBV9 | few | NA | CASSLNNEQFF | TGTGCCAGCAGCTTAAACAATGAGCAGTTCTTC
TRBJ2-1 | TRBV6-1 | NA | NA | CASSDRAAWEYNEQFF | TGTGCCAGCAGTGATAGAGCGGCGTGGGAATACAATGAGCAGTTCTTC
TRBJ1-1 | TRBV5-6 | NA | TRBD1 | CASSLLQGATEAFF | TGTGCCAGCAGTTTATTACAGGGGGCGACTGAAGCTTTCTTT
TRBJ2-1 | TRBV11-3 | NA | TRBD2 | CASSLGLTSGGFSYNEQFF | TGTGCCAGCAGCTTAGGATTGACTAGCGGGGGGTTCTCCTACAATGAGCAGTTCTTC
TRBJ2-5 | TRBV2 | NA | TRBD2 | CASRGSGGVQETQYF | TGTGCCAGCAGGGGTAGCGGGGGGGTGCAAGAGACCCAGTACTTC
TRBJ1-2 | TRBV2 | NA | NA | CASSRDYGYTF | TGTGCCAGCAGTCGGGACTATGGCTATACCTTC
TRBJ2-7 | TRBV6-1 | NA | TRBD2 | CASSVILSSGSYSYEQYF | TGTGCCAGCAGTGTGATCCTGAGTAGCGGGAGTTATAGTTACGAGCAGTACTTC
TRBJ2-1 | TRBV6-1 | NA | TRBD2 | CASSEWRGGRYEQFF | TGTGCCAGCAGTGAATGGCGGGGGGGCCGGTATGAGCAGTTCTTC
TRBJ1-2 | TRBV2 | NA | NA | CASSQQGNGYTF | TGTGCCAGCAGTCAACAGGGAAACGGCTACACCTTC
TRBJ2-2 | TRBV5-1 | NA | TRBD2 | CASTTEPERGVTGELFF | TGCGCCAGCACCACCGAACCCGAGCGGGGGGTCACCGGGGAGCTGTTTTTT
TRBJ2-5 | TRBV11-2 | NA | NA | CASSLSLRGETQYF | TGTGCCAGCAGCTTATCACTCCGGGGGGAGACCCAGTACTTC
TRBJ1-5 | TRBV6-6 | NA | NA | CASSFNGGQPQHF | TGTGCCAGCAGTTTCAACGGGGGTCAGCCCCAGCATTTT